Following are 22 T cell receptor beta chains from one sample sequenced in a study of blood T cells in healthy people across ages. A second PCR, run for about 6 to 11 cycles, used a sample-barcoded 5' primer plus a J-beta primer mix. MiXCR, run by TCRdb on the 5' RACE reads, gives a single entry per CDR3 protein. The data hold 1,800,000 or so distinct CDR3 sequences, with 35% to 50% observed a single time. Input material: blood. These receptors originate from a human donor in good health.

Worth noting for this clonotype: One junction end disagrees with the germline gene, perhaps due to a read error. The chain has TRBV10-3 and TRBJ2-1; no reliable D call. Germline V gene data show CDR1 as ENHRY and CDR2 as SYGVKD. CDR3 size: 13 residues. The CDR3 spells CAVSGPEYNEQFF. DNA for the CDR3: TGTGCCGTCAGTGGCCCAGAGTACAATGAGCAGTTCTTC.

CDR3 DNA: TGTGCCACCAGCAGAGATAGGCGGGATAATGAAAAACTGTTTTTT. Translated: CATSRDRRDNEKLFF. The chain uses TRBV15 and TRBJ1-4; D is unclear. There are 15 residues in the CDR3. V shed 0 bases and J shed 4 bases, with 9 bases lying between them. Germline loops: CDR1 LNHNV, CDR2 YYDKDF (reference sequence). Combining the CDR3 with reference TRBV15 and TRBJ1-4 gives the whole variable domain DAMVIQNPRYQVTQFGKPVTLSCSQTLNHNVMYWYQQKSSQAPKLLFHYYDKDFNNEADTPDNFQSRRPNTSFCFLDIRSPGLGDTAMYLCATSRDRRDNEKLFFGSGTQLSVL.

V is TRBV5-1 and J is TRBJ2-7; 7 nucleotides match TRBD2. Trimming took 1 base from V and 5 from J; bases not matched to a gene: 3. CDR3 size: 13 residues. CDR1 is SGHRS and CDR2 is YFSETQ in the germline V gene. As DNA, the CDR3 is TGCGCCAGCAGCTTGATGGGGGGGGACGAGCAGTACTTC. Residues: CASSLMGGDEQYF. The full variable domain, completed using reference TRBV5-1 and TRBJ2-7, is KAGVTQTPRYLIKTRGQQVTLSCSPISGHRSVSWYQQTPGQGLQFLFEYFSETQRNKGNFPGRFSGRQFSNSRSEMNVSTLELGDSALYLCASSLMGGDEQYFGPGTRLTVT.

A remark on this clonotype: A much larger clone differs from this one at a single base, so this may be a read error. The chain combines TRBV5-1 with TRBJ2-5; D possibly corresponds to TRBD2 (5 bases). CDR1 and CDR2 from the germline V gene are SGHRS and YFSETQ. V was pared by 0 bases and J by 11 bases, with 17 bases between. The CDR3 sequence is 14 residues long. CDR3 sequence (DNA): TGCGCCAGCAGCTTGGCCCCGGGAACGTCGGAGCAGTACTTC. This encodes CASSLAPGTSEQYF.

This rearrangement joins TRBV20-1 to TRBJ1-1, with TRBD1 as a possible D gene (6 bases). Trimming took 3 bases from V and 5 from J, leaving 13 bases between them. This CDR3 region has 13 residues. Germline V gene data show CDR1 as DFQATT and CDR2 as SNEGSKA (reference sequence). As DNA, the CDR3 is TGCAGTGCTAGGTCAGGGGAACGAACTGAAGCTTTCTTT. Translated, it gives CSARSGERTEAFF.

The chain couples TRBV7-6 to TRBJ2-1; D uncertain. The J call may not be correct, given that the DNA end is closer to TRBJ2-7. This CDR3 contains 12 residues. The germline V gene has CDR1 SGHVS and CDR2 FNYEAQ. The CDR3 loop reads CASSPALYEQYF. In DNA form, the CDR3 reads TGTGCCAGCAGCCCAGCCCTCTACGAGCAGTACTTC.

The V gene is TRBV5-1, the J gene TRBJ2-5, with TRBD1 matching over 8 bases. The CDR3 runs to 15 residues. CDR1 is SGHRS and CDR2 is YFSETQ in the germline V gene. Unmatched junction bases numbered 9, after V lost 6 bases and J lost 2 bases. CDR3 amino acids: CASTPMTGVQETQYF. DNA of the CDR3: TGCGCCAGCACCCCGATGACAGGGGTACAAGAGACCCAGTACTTC.

The chain employs TRBV12-3 or TRBV12-4 and TRBJ2-2, with D tentatively TRBD2 (6 bases). V lost 3 bases to trimming and J lost 2 bases, with 16 bases between them. The CDR3 runs 17 residues. CDR3 DNA: TGTGCCAGCAGTTTTCGTTGGGGGACTTCAAACACCGGGGAGCTGTTTTTT. It is translated as CASSFRWGTSNTGELFF.

This clonotype has more than one count but fewer than ten. The V and J genes are TRBV5-5 and TRBJ2-7; D is perhaps TRBD1 (6 bases). This CDR3 contains 13 residues. Germline V gives CDR1 SGHKS, CDR2 YYEKEE (reference sequence). Between the trimmed V and J ends, which lost 4 bases and 3 bases, there was a span of 11 bases. CDR3 region: CASSPWDIYEQYF. The CDR3 region has the DNA TGTGCCAGCAGCCCTTGGGACATCTACGAGCAGTACTTC.

The chain has TRBV4-1 and TRBJ2-6; 12 nucleotides line up with TRBD1. The CDR3 spans 17 residues. Trimming cost V 6 bases and J 1 base; bases outside gene matches: 4. From germline, CDR1 is MGHRA and CDR2 YSYEKL. The DNA for the CDR3 is TGCGCCAGCAGATGGGGACAGGGGGCTTCTGGGGCCAACGTCCTGACTTTC. It specifies CASRWGQGASGANVLTF.

This clonotype has more than one count but fewer than ten. The rearrangement joins TRBV28 to TRBJ1-1; 9 bases align to TRBD1. Germline CDR1 reads MDHEN; CDR2 reads SYDVKM. The CDR3 contains 14 residues. V lost 6 bases to trimming and J lost 9 bases; unmatched junction nucleotides: 11. The CDR3 sequence: CASSQTGGVRKAFF. The CDR3 nucleotides are TGTGCCAGCAGCCAAACAGGGGGCGTTCGAAAAGCTTTCTTT.

The genes are TRBV7-9 and TRBJ2-7; possible D gene TRBD1, 6 bases. The germline CDR1 and CDR2 sequences are SEHNR and FQNEAQ (reference sequence). This CDR3 is built from 13 residues. V lost 4 bases and J 4 bases, leaving 11 bases between the germline ends. The CDR3 sequence: CASSSTGKYEQYF. The CDR3 coding sequence is TGTGCCAGCAGCTCAACAGGGAAGTACGAGCAGTACTTC.

This clonotype occurred a few times. The rearrangement uses TRBV27 and TRBJ2-5; D may be TRBD1 (5 bases). V lost 6 bases and J lost 11, with 22 bases in between. CDR3 size: 14 residues. Germline loops: CDR1 MNHEY, CDR2 SMNVEV (reference sequence). The CDR3 DNA sequence: TGTGCCAGCAGACTCGACTGGACGGACAATGAGCAGTACTTC. Translated: CASRLDWTDNEQYF.

To note about this clonotype: At one end the junction does not follow the germline gene, possibly because of a read error. This rearrangement joins TRBV5-1 to TRBJ2-7; possible D gene TRBD1, 5 bases. Per germline, CDR1 SGHRS and CDR2 YFSETQ. The CDR3 loop spans 14 amino acids. The CDR3 nucleotides are TGCGCCAGCAGCTTGGTTACAGGTCTCTACGGGCAGTACTTC. Its protein is CASSLVTGLYGQYF.

There are a few counts of this clonotype. The V gene is TRBV7-9, the J gene TRBJ2-1; TRBD1 might be the D (6 bases). CDR1 SEHNR and CDR2 FQNEAQ come from the germline V gene (reference sequence). V shed 4 bases and J shed 5 bases, with 12 bases lying between them. CDR3 length: 14 amino acids. The CDR3 sequence is CASSSWGLHNEQFF. The CDR3, as DNA: TGTGCCAGCAGCTCATGGGGGCTTCACAATGAGCAGTTCTTC. Drawing the rest from reference TRBV7-9 and TRBJ2-1, the complete variable domain is DTGVSQNPRHKITKRGQNVTFRCDPISEHNRLYWYRQTLGQGPEFLTYFQNEAQLEKSRLLSDRFSAERPKGSFSTLEIQRTEQGDSAMYLCASSSWGLHNEQFFGPGTRLTVL.

V gene TRBV24-1 combines with J gene TRBJ2-1; D is uncertain. V lost 1 base, J lost 5 bases, and 14 bases lay in between. The CDR3 length is 16 residues. In germline, CDR1 is KGHDR, CDR2 SFDVKD. In DNA form, the CDR3 reads TGTGCCACCAGTGATTTTGGGCAGTATCAGAACAATGAGCAGTTCTTC. Translating it yields CATSDFGQYQNNEQFF.

In this sample, this clonotype turned up a few times. This rearrangement joins TRBV4-2 to TRBJ1-2; 7 nucleotides agree with TRBD1. From germline, CDR1 is LGHNA and CDR2 YNFKEQ. The CDR3 is 14 amino acids. Trimming took 5 bases from V and 7 from J; bases not matched to a gene: 10. This CDR3 is CASSWDNRGGGYTF. The DNA of the CDR3 is TGTGCCAGCAGCTGGGATAACAGGGGAGGTGGCTACACCTTC.

The chain recombines TRBV13 with TRBJ1-1, with D hard to call. CDR1 is PRHDT and CDR2 is FYEKMQ in the germline V gene (reference sequence). The CDR3 is made up of 15 amino acids. V lost 4 bases to trimming and J lost 4 bases, with 16 bases between them. The DNA for the CDR3 is TGTGCCAGCAGCTCCCGGGGTGGCGGGTCCACTGAAGCTTTCTTT. This codes for CASSSRGGGSTEAFF.

This clonotype was counted ten times or more. The chain joins TRBV7-2 to TRBJ2-7; D unresolved. Germline-derived CDR1 and CDR2 are SGHTA and FQGNSA. V lost 5 bases to trimming and J lost 3 bases, with 11 bases between them. The CDR3 is made up of 13 amino acids. The CDR3 region has the DNA TGTGCCAGCAGCATTGGACGGATCTACGAGCAGTACTTC. As protein: CASSIGRIYEQYF.

This sequence joins TRBV6-2 or TRBV6-3 and TRBJ1-1; no reliable D call. This CDR3 contains 15 residues. Germline CDR1 reads MNHEY; CDR2 reads SVGEGT. The V gene lost 7 bases and the J gene lost 4 bases, with 19 bases spanning the gap. The CDR3 reads CASNLQGLSGTEAFF. Here the CDR3 DNA reads TGTGCCAGCAATCTACAAGGGCTTAGTGGCACTGAAGCTTTCTTT.

This chain connects TRBV5-1 to TRBJ2-5; TRBD2 agrees at 11 bases. V dropped 0 bases and J dropped 1; count of bases not matched to a gene: 11. Germline V gene lookup returns CDR1 SGHRS and CDR2 YFSETQ. This CDR3 comprises 19 residues. The DNA for the CDR3 is TGCGCCAGCAGCTTGGATCCCCTAGCGGGGGGCCAAATCCAAGAGACCCAGTACTTC. Its protein is CASSLDPLAGGQIQETQYF.

In this sample, this clonotype turned up a few times. The rearrangement uses TRBV7-2 and TRBJ2-1, with D possibly called TRBD1 or TRBD2 (7 bases each). Germline CDR1 reads SGHTA; CDR2 reads FQGNSA. Trimming cost V 7 bases and J 8 bases, with 18 bases left between them. The CDR3 extends over 14 amino acids. Here the CDR3 reads CASIRGGGRDEQFF. Written as DNA, the CDR3 is TGTGCCAGCATCAGGGGGGGGGGCCGGGATGAGCAGTTCTTC.